Given below is one TCR beta chain in context. Antigen unknown. This CDR3 is 13 amino acids long. Germline CDR1 SGHAT, CDR2 FQNNGV. The V end lost 5 bases, the J end lost 4 bases, and 12 bases lay between the germline ends. The data originate from a study of T cell responses to AZD1222 COVID-19 vaccine. Study conclusions and caveats: Nearly half of spike-specific TCRs reportedly go after variant regions that carry no mutations.

Repertoires were generated with immunoSEQ multiplex PCR, while TCRdb's copy carries only in-frame clones and drops some. This sample carries 100,000 or so clones, nearly 90% of them seen once, and the ten largest clones take around 3.2%. The receptor's source is an adult in good health. This chain uses TRBV11-2 with TRBJ2-7; D is possibly TRBD2 (5 bases). Sample: peripheral blood, taken on day 0 of AZD1222 vaccination. DNA of the CDR3: TGTGCCAGCAGCCCCATAGGCGGGTACGAGCAGTACTTC. The encoded protein is CASSPIGGYEQYF.